These 14 T cell receptor beta chains were sequenced from one sample in a study of T cell changes during pregnancy in multiple sclerosis. Assay: immunoSEQ multiplex PCR; the TCRdb copy retains only in-frame clones and omits some. The table shows tens of thousands of clones, with 80% to 90% occurring only once. The sequencing used CD4+ T cells from peripheral blood mononuclear cells, collected before pregnancy. The receptors here all came from a female donor with multiple sclerosis, enrolled in a pregnancy study.

The V gene is TRBV10-3, the J gene TRBJ1-1; 11 nucleotides align to TRBD1. V shed 3 bases, J shed 3 bases, and the junction held 3 bases outside the gene matches. This CDR3 is 15 amino acids long. Germline CDR1 is ENHRY and CDR2 is SYGVKD. In DNA, the CDR3 is TGTGCCATCAGTGACCAGGACAGGGGGCACACTGAAGCTTTCTTT. Its translation: CAISDQDRGHTEAFF.

The V and J genes are TRBV7-9 and TRBJ1-2, with D maybe TRBD1 (5 bases). There are 13 residues in the CDR3. The V and J ends lost 3 bases and 4 bases respectively, with 9 bases between them. CDR1 is SEHNR and CDR2 is FQNEAQ in the germline V gene (reference sequence). The CDR3 DNA follows: TGTGCCAGCAGCTTTTTAGGGGTCTATGGCTACACCTTC. Its translation: CASSFLGVYGYTF.

This sequence joins TRBV18 and TRBJ1-4; D is ambiguous. Germline V gene sequence: CDR1 KGHSH, CDR2 LQKENI. V was pared by 2 bases and J by 4 bases, with 11 bases between. The CDR3 consists of 15 residues. CDR3 loop: CASSPEQILNEKLFF. The CDR3 DNA is TGTGCCAGCTCACCAGAACAGATCCTTAATGAAAAACTGTTTTTT.

The rearrangement links TRBV2 to TRBJ1-1; TRBD1 matches at 11 bases. V was clipped by 3 bases and J by 0 bases; unmatched bases: 6. The V gene's germline CDR1 is SNHLY and CDR2 FYNNEI. CDR3 length equals 17 residues. The CDR3 bases are TGTGCCAGCAGTGATACGGGACAGGGGGACATGAACACTGAAGCTTTCTTT. It specifies CASSDTGQGDMNTEAFF.

The CDR3 protein is CASSPGSGTQYF. CDR3 in DNA: TGTGCCAGCAGCCCGGGGTCCGGGACCCAGTACTTC. The V and J genes are TRBV7-6 and TRBJ2-5; tentative D call: TRBD2 (5 bases). The CDR3 sequence is 12 residues long. Germline V CDR1 and CDR2: SGHVS, FNYEAQ. The V end lost 5 bases, the J end lost 7 bases, and 11 bases lay between the germline ends.

This clone was recorded only once. The V call is TRBV14, the J call TRBJ1-3, with D maybe TRBD1 (5 bases). The CDR3 totals 17 residues. V was cut by 2 bases and J by 1 base, with 15 bases left in between. Germline V CDR1 and CDR2: SGHDN, FVKESK. The CDR3 sequence: CASSQWGLLQSGNTIYF. The CDR3 coding sequence is TGTGCCAGCAGCCAATGGGGACTGCTGCAATCTGGAAACACCATATATTTT.

The CDR3 spells CASSFSGGEAFF. The CDR3 nucleotides are TGTGCCAGCAGCTTTTCCGGGGGTGAAGCTTTCTTT. This chain connects TRBV7-3 to TRBJ1-1; TRBD1 is a possible D gene (5 bases). The CDR3 totals 12 residues. CDR1 is SGHTA, CDR2 FQGTGA, per germline. V shed 3 bases and J shed 7 bases, with 9 bases lying between them.

The chain recombines TRBV29-1 with TRBJ1-5; D gene ambiguous. The CDR3 spans 12 residues. V lost 5 bases and J 1 base, leaving 6 bases between the germline ends. Germline CDR1 is SQVTM and CDR2 is ANQGSEA. Written as DNA, the CDR3 is TGCAGCGTTCGACAAAGCAATCAGCCCCAGCATTTT. Its protein product is CSVRQSNQPQHF.

This clone turned up a few times. The chain has TRBV19 and TRBJ1-4; D is perhaps TRBD1 (6 bases). Germline V gives CDR1 LNHDA, CDR2 SQIVND (reference sequence). The V gene lost 4 bases and the J gene lost 5 bases, with 14 bases spanning the gap. This CDR3 has 15 residues. This CDR3 is CASSTLGQINEKLFF. CDR3 bases: TGTGCCAGTAGTACCCTCGGACAGATAAATGAAAAACTGTTTTTT.

The V call is TRBV30, the J call TRBJ2-7; 9 bases are shared with TRBD2. Germline lookup yields CDR1 GTSNPN and CDR2 SVGIG (reference sequence). The CDR3 extends over 14 amino acids. The ends lost 2 bases at V and 1 base at J; junction bases unmatched: 3. The CDR3 loop reads CAWSPSGGSYEQYF. In nucleotides, the CDR3 is TGTGCCTGGAGTCCCAGCGGGGGGTCCTACGAGCAGTACTTC.

The chain joins TRBV12-5 to TRBJ1-2, with 7 bases identical to TRBD1. Germline-derived CDR1 and CDR2 are LGHNT and FRNRAP. The J segment lost 4 bases and the V segment lost 6 bases, leaving 11 bases of the junction unmatched. This CDR3 has 15 residues. The CDR3 region has the DNA TGTGCTAGTGGCGACTGGGACAGATTCCCCTATGGCTACACCTTC. It encodes CASGDWDRFPYGYTF.

V is TRBV5-1 and J is TRBJ1-5; tentatively, D is TRBD1 (5 bases). The CDR3 is made up of 17 amino acids. Trimming removed 0 bases at V and 2 bases at J, with 15 bases between. Germline values: CDR1 SGHRS, CDR2 YFSETQ. In DNA form, the CDR3 reads TGCGCCAGCAGCTTGGGGTTGGGGGGTTGGGGCAATCAGCCCCAGCATTTT. Amino acids: CASSLGLGGWGNQPQHF.

The chain is built from TRBV19 and TRBJ2-3, with 11 positions matching TRBD2. V lost 8 bases and J lost 7; bases outside the gene matches: 17. The length of the CDR3 is 17 residues. Germline V lookup: CDR1 LNHDA, CDR2 SQIVND (reference sequence). The CDR3 coding sequence is TGTGCCAGTGGGCGTGGAGCTAGCGGGGGGCGAGTTAATACGCAGTATTTT. The encoded protein is CASGRGASGGRVNTQYF.

This chain uses TRBV7-2 with TRBJ1-1; 8 bases map to TRBD1. CDR1 and CDR2 (germline): SGHTA, FQGNSA. Germline trimming cut 5 bases from V and 8 bases from J; bases unmatched to any gene: 13. The CDR3 loop spans 15 amino acids. In DNA, the CDR3 is TGTGCCAGCAGCCTACTTGGACAGGGATCGGGCGAAGCTTTCTTT. Protein: CASSLLGQGSGEAFF.